This TCR beta chain was retrieved from a study of blood T cells in healthy people across ages (dated by TCRdb to 2015 to 2017). General notes on the study: Template switching captured roughly one uniquely barcoded TCR beta cDNA molecule per two T cells in model experiments. Age-related changes in TCR beta repertoire diversity were measured in the study by deep sequencing normalized with unique cDNA molecular identifiers. Four age groups were formed from the donors: young (average roughly 15 years), middle-aged (approximately 40), aged (62) and long-lived (82). To avoid experimental bias, donors of different ages were randomly spread across the sequencing lanes. For two donors (one aged 18 to 29 and one aged 80 or older), the study analyzed two additional independent replicas of 1 million unique cDNA reads from the same blood draw.

The CDR3 starts with the cysteine, ends with the phenylalanine, and has 12 residues. Only the CDR3 DNA is retained, 36 bases long and in frame from the first base. CDR1 and CDR2 (SGHTA, FQGNSA) derive from the germline V gene. Here V drops 1 base and J drops 13 bases, and the junction holds 1 base not matched to any gene. Overall study results and their limits: As age increased, observed TCR beta diversity per million T cells dropped in a roughly linear way, and a significant reduction was already evident by age around 41. The percentage of naive T cells measured by flow cytometry correlated strongly with observed TCR beta diversity. Donor CMV infection status was unknown, potentially confounding age-related changes in expanded clonotypes. Conclusive comparison of naive and antigen-experienced compartments was prevented by the profiling of bulk unsorted PBMCs. The long-lived group showed more naive CD4+ T cells, fewer expanded clones and increased TCR diversity than the aged group, suggesting age selection. Estimates of total diversity based on one million sequenced T cells were regarded as lower bounds and as underestimates.

The donors were some 39 Caucasian individuals from Russia, aged roughly 6 to 100 years, who were systemically healthy. Each donor gave 8.5 to 10 milliliters of peripheral blood, collected into EDTA-treated Vacutainer tubes. Ficoll-Paque density-gradient centrifugation was used to isolate PBMCs, with at least 6.5 million per sample. Total RNA was extracted from PBMCs with Trizol reagent, with at least 5 micrograms obtained per sample. For every donor, an aliquot of PBMCs went through flow cytometry to measure the percentages of naive CD45RAhigh/CD27high T cells. The library was prepared using 5' RACE. Reads for this sample came from an Illumina HiSeq 2500. A second PCR of roughly 7 to 11 cycles was performed with a sample-barcoded 5' primer and a J-beta primer mix. Each TCR beta cDNA molecule received a unique molecular identifier from a template-switch 5' adaptor carrying 12 random nucleotides. At least 2.5 million CDR3-containing paired-end reads were obtained from each sample. First-strand cDNA was synthesized from all RNA with the Mint cDNA synthesis kit, primed by a TRBC-specific oligonucleotide. All cDNA was treated with uracil-DNA glycosylase and then went through a first 18-cycle PCR with the universal primers M1SS and BC2_uni_R. From the authors' description of their analysis: Normalization of each sample was performed by random selection of 1 million high-quality reads, each carrying a distinct molecular identifier. Instead of being binned into consensus sequences, reads that shared molecular identifiers were thrown out. MiTCR, run with a Q25 quality threshold and the strictest error-elimination algorithm, handled CDR3 identification, clonotype clustering and error correction. A nonparametric unseen species model using Euler transformation provided a lower-bound estimate of total TCR beta diversity. The public reads were reprocessed in TCRdb via fastp at Q25 and MiXCR, keeping in-frame beta chains. Each CDR3 protein gets just one entry, which takes the most common genes and DNA from the rows behind it. The V and J calls reflect TCRdb's pipeline rather than the authors' work. Here the sample has about 1.8 million distinct CDR3 sequences; around half occur a single time. The top ten constitute approximately 2.1% of the sample.

This clonotype was counted between two and nine times. What this receptor recognizes is not known. No quality values exist for individual bases; no much larger clone is one base distant. The receptor was isolated from a woman in her forties in good health. Source material: blood. The chain is assembled from TRBV7-2 and TRBJ1-6; TRBD1 lines up with 7 middle nucleotides. The bases are TGTGCCAGCAGCTTAGTGACAGGGCCCCTCCACTTT. It encodes CASSLVTGPLHF. When the CDR3 is completed using the reference TRBV7-2 and TRBJ1-6 genes on either side, the full variable domain is GAGVSQSPSNKVTEKGKDVELRCDPISGHTALYWYRQSLGQGLEFLIYFQGNSAPDKSGLPSDRFSAERTGGSVSTLTIQRTQQEDSAVYLCASSLVTGPLHFGNGTRLTVT.